This TCR beta chain was observed in a study of T cell responses to AZD1222 COVID-19 vaccine. Study conclusions and caveats: It should be noted that donors were predominantly white British and more often female, and clonal diversity was possibly underestimated.

Points on this clone: Its antigen is unidentified.

With V trimmed by 6 bases and J by 6 bases, 10 bases remained unmatched. Germline V gene data show CDR1 as MDHEN and CDR2 as SYDVKM. The CDR3 totals 14 residues. TCRdb keeps only in-frame clones here, not all; method: immunoSEQ multiplex PCR. The sample has about 150,000 clones; around 92% are singletons. The TCR originated in an adult in good health. The rearrangement links TRBV28 to TRBJ1-1; 7 nucleotides align to TRBD1. Here the sequenced sample was peripheral blood, taken on day 0 of AZD1222 vaccination. The CDR3 DNA reads as TGTGCCAGCAGGCTGACAGGGAGTTTCGCTGAAGCTTTCTTT. Protein product: CASRLTGSFAEAFF.